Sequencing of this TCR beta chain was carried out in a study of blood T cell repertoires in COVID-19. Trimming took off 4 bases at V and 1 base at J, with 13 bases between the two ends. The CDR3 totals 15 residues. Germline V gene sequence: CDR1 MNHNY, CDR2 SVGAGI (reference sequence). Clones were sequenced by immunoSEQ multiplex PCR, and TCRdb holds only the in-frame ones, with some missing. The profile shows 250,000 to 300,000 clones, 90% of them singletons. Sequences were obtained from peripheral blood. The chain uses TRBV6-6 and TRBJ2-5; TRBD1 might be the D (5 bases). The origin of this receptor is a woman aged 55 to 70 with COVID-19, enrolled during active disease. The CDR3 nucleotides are TGTGCCAGCAGTTCAACCCGACAGCCCCAAGAGACCCAGTACTTC. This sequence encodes CASSSTRQPQETQYF.